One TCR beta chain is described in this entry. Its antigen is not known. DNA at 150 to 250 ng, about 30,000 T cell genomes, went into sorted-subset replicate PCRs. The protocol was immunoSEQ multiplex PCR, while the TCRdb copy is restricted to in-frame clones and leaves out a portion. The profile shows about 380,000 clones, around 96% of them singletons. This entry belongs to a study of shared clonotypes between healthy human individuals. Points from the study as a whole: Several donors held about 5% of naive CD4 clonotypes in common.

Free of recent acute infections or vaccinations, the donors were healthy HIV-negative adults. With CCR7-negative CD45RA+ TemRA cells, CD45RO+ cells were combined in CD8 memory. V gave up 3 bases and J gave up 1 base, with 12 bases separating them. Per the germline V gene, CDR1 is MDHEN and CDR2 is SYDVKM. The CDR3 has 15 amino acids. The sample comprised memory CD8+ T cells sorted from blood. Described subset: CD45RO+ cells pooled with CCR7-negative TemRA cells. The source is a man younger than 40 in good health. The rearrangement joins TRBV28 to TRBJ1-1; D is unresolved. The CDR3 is CASSFEGRGNTEAFF. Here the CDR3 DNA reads TGTGCCAGCAGTTTTGAAGGTCGGGGGAACACTGAAGCTTTCTTT.